This T cell receptor (beta chain) was captured in a study of CXCR3-negative and CXCR3-positive naive CD8 T cells (dated 2019 in TCRdb). In the study overall: In total, some 150 million TRB reads were obtained, which works out to roughly 1.5 +/- 0.3 million reads per library. Data from around 11 donors, pooled across two independent experiments, went into the diversity and physicochemical repertoire analyses. Naive subsets from about 5 donors and memory cells from 3 donors were included in the TRBV-TRBJ cluster analysis. Here is what the overall study found, with its caveats: Compared with CXCR3-negative naive cells, CXCR3-positive naive cells had TRB CDR3s with higher hydrophobicity (lower Kidera factor 4), lower energy, and higher strength and volume indices. Comparably high repertoire diversity was found in both naive subsets, whereas much lower repertoire diversity was found in memory CD8+ T cells. Freshly isolated PBMCs were used for most assays because CXCR3 expression partially decreased after cryopreservation. Because surface CD5, which is linked to self-reactivity in mice, was comparable between the naive subsets, TCR interaction strength was also inferred from the physicochemical properties of TRB CDR3s. Within the same donor, TRBV-TRBJ usage looked similar between naive CXCR3-negative and CXCR3-positive cells, but memory cells had distinct patterns.

Each CD8+ T cell subset was flow-sorted in triplicate, with some 300,000 cells per subset placed directly into RLT lysis buffer. Naive CD8+ T cells were defined stringently as CD45RO-CCR7+CD27+CD95- to exclude memory contaminants. Peripheral blood mononuclear cells were isolated from buffy coats using standard density gradient centrifugation. Naive CXCR3-negative and CXCR3-positive CD8+ T cells were flow-sorted using a FACSAria III. Total RNA was extracted from sorted cells using an RNeasy Mini Kit. From a lookup of the germline V gene (reference sequence), CDR1 and CDR2 are MNHEY and SMNVEV. There are 15 amino acids in the CDR3, from cysteine to phenylalanine inclusive. The record lacks a DNA sequence. Concerning this clonotype itself: The antigen this receptor binds is unknown.

Sequencing used a NextSeq 550. The Human TCR Profiling Kit (MiLaboratory) was used to make UMI-labeled 5' RACE TRB cDNA libraries. cDNA synthesis used the entire amount of extracted RNA, and PCR amplification then used the entire amount of cDNA produced. The libraries were made side by side, with each library going through the same number of PCR cycles. Turning to the authors' computational methods: MIGEC and MiXCR extracted about 48,000 +/- 9,800 unique UMI-labeled TRB cDNA molecules per library, requiring at least two reads per UMI. On average, each library contained approximately 40,000 +/- 10,000 functional in-frame TRB CDR3 nucleotide clonotypes without stop codons. After each sample was downsampled to 5000 UMI-labeled TRB molecules, VDJtools was used to calculate diversity metrics such as normalized Shannon-Wiener and Chao1. For the central five CDR3 residues, VDJtools calculated physicochemical properties weighted by clonotype size, namely interaction energy, strength, volume and Kidera factor 4. TCRdb reprocessed the reads and lists each CDR3 protein sequence as a single entry, with no DNA. The authors' filters were not applied to this entry. This sample's clone table shows 130,000 or so distinct CDR3 sequences. The ten largest clones represent less than 0.55% of the sample.

Sequences were obtained from naive CXCR3- CD8+ T cells from blood. In the paper's terms, the cell subset or site label means: CD45RO-CCR7+CD27+CD95- naive CD8+ T cells lacking CXCR3 (TNR3-). Recombination linked TRBV27 to TRBJ2-7; the D call of TRBD1 rests on TCRdb alone, since no DNA is present to check it. The receptor was isolated from a human donor in good health. Some clones in this sample may be carry-over from other donors' samples. The CDR3 loop reads CASSFRGPGAYEQYF.